Below, one TCR beta chain is given with its context. The CDR3 has 16 residues. V trimming: 2 bases; J trimming: 3 bases; junction bases outside the gene matches: 3. Germline V gives CDR1 SGHAT, CDR2 FQNNGV. These data originate in a study of blood T cell repertoires in COVID-19. On the study more broadly: In each case, the material was cDNA or gDNA derived from T cells, B-cell-depleted T cells, or PBMCs.

The repertoire was sequenced with immunoSEQ multiplex PCR; TCRdb's copy has only in-frame clones and lacks some. The sample has about 120,000 clones; 85% to 90% are singletons. The TCR comes from a woman aged 50 to 60 with acute or convalescent COVID-19. Sequenced input: peripheral blood. The chain combines TRBV11-2 with TRBJ1-6, with 8 bases that match TRBD1. The CDR3 nucleotides are TGTGCCAGCAGCTTATCCACAGGGGGCTATAATTCACCCCTCCACTTT. This encodes CASSLSTGGYNSPLHF.